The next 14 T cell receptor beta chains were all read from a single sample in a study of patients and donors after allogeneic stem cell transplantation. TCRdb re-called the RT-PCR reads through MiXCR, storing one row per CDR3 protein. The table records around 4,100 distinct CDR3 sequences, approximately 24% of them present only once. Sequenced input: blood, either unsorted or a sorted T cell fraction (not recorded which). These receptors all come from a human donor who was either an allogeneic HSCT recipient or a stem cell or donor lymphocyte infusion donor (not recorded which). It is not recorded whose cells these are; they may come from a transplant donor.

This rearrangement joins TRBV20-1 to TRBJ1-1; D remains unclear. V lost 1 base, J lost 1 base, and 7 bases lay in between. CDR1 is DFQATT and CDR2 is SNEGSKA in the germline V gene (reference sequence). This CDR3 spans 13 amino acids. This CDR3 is CSARVRWNTEAFF. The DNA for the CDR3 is TGCAGTGCTAGAGTTCGGTGGAACACTGAAGCTTTCTTT.

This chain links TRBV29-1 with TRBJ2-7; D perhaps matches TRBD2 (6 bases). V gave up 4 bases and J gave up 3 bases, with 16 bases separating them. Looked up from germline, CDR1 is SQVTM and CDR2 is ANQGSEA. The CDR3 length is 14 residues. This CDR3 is CSVGGGTDDYEQYF. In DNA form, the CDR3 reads TGCAGCGTTGGGGGCGGGACTGACGACTACGAGCAGTACTTC.

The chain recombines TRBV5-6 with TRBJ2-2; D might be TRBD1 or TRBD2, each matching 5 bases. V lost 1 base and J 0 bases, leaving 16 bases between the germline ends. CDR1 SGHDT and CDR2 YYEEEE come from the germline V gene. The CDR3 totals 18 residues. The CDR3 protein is CASSLQWGRTANTGELFF. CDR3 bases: TGTGCCAGCAGCTTGCAGTGGGGACGGACCGCGAACACCGGGGAGCTGTTTTTT. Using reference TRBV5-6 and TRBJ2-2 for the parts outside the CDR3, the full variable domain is DAGVTQSPTHLIKTRGQQVTLRCSPKSGHDTVSWYQQALGQGPQFIFQYYEEEERQRGNFPDRFSGHQFPNYSSELNVNALLLGDSALYLCASSLQWGRTANTGELFFGEGSRLTVL.

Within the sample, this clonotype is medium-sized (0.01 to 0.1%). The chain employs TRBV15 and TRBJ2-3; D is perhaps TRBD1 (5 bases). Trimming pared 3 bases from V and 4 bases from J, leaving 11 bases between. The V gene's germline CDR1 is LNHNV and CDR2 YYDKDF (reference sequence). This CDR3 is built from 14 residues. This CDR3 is CATSSPRAPDTQYF. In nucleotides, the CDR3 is TGTGCCACCAGCAGTCCCAGGGCCCCAGATACGCAGTATTTT.

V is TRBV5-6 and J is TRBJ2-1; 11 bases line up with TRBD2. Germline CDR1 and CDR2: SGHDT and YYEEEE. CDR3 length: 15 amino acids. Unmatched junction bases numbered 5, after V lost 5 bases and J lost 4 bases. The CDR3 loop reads CASSRGTSGYNEQFF. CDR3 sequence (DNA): TGTGCCAGCAGTCGAGGGACTAGCGGATACAATGAGCAGTTCTTC. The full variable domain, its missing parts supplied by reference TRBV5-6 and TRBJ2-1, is DAGVTQSPTHLIKTRGQQVTLRCSPKSGHDTVSWYQQALGQGPQFIFQYYEEEERQRGNFPDRFSGHQFPNYSSELNVNALLLGDSALYLCASSRGTSGYNEQFFGPGTRLTVL.

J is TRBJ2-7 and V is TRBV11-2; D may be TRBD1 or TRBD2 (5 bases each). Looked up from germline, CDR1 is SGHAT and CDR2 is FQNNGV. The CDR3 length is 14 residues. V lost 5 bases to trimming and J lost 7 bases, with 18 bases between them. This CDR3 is CASSALRDVGEQYF. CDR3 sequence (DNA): TGTGCCAGCAGCGCACTTAGGGACGTTGGGGAGCAGTACTTC. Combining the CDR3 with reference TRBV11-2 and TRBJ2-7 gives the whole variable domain EAGVAQSPRYKIIEKRQSVAFWCNPISGHATLYWYQQILGQGPKLLIQFQNNGVVDDSQLPKDRFSAERLKGVDSTLKIQPAKLEDSAVYLCASSALRDVGEQYFGPGTRLTVT.

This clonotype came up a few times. The DNA for the CDR3 is TGTGCCAGCAGAGATAGTGACCAAAGGGATGAGCAGTTCTTC. As protein: CASRDSDQRDEQFF. The chain is built from TRBV11-3 and TRBJ2-1; D ambiguous. Germline CDR1 is SGHNT and CDR2 is YENEEA. Trimming pared 6 bases from V and 8 bases from J, leaving 17 bases between. The CDR3 is 14 amino acids.

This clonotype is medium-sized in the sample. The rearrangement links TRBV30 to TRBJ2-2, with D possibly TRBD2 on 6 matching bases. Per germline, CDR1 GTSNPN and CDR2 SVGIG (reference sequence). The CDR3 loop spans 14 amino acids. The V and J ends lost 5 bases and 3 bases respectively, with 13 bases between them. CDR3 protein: CAWVTPGDTGELFF. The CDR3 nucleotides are TGTGCCTGGGTGACCCCGGGGGACACCGGGGAGCTGTTTTTT. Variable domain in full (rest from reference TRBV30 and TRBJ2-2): SQTIHQWPATLVQPVGSPLSLECTVEGTSNPNLYWYRQAAGRGLQLLFYSVGIGQISSEVPQNLSASRPQDRQFILSSKKLLLSDSGFYLCAWVTPGDTGELFFGEGSRLTVL.

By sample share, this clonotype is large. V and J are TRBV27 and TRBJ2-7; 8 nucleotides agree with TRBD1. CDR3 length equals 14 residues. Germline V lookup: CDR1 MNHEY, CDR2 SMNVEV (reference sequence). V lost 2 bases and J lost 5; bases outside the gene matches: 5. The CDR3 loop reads CASSLGSGGHEQYF. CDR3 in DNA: TGTGCCAGCAGTTTAGGATCAGGGGGCCACGAGCAGTACTTC.

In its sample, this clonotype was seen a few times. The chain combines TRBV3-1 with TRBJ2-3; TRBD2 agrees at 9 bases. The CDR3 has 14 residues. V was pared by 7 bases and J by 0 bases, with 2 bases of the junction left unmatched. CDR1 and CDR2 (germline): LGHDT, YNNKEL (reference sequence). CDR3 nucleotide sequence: TGTGCCAGCATCGCGGGAGGGAGCACAGATACGCAGTATTTT. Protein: CASIAGGSTDTQYF.

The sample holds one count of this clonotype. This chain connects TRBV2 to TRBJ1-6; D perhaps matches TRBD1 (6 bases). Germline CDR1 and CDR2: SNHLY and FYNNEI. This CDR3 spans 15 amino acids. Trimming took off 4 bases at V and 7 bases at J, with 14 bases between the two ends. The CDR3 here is CASSATGLGNSPLHF. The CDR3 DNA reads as TGTGCCAGCAGTGCGACAGGATTGGGGAATTCACCCCTCCACTTT.

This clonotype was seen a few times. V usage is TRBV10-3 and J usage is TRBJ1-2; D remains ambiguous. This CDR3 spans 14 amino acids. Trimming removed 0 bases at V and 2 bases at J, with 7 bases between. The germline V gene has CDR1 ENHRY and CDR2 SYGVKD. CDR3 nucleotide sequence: TGTGCCATCAGTGAGTCATACGGAAACTATGGCTACACCTTC. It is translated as CAISESYGNYGYTF.

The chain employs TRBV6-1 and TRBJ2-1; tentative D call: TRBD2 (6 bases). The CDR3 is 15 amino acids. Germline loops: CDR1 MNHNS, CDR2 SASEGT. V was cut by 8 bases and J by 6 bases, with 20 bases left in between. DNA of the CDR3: TGTGCCAGCGGGCGGGACTTAATGGCCCTCAATGAGCAGTTCTTC. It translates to CASGRDLMALNEQFF.

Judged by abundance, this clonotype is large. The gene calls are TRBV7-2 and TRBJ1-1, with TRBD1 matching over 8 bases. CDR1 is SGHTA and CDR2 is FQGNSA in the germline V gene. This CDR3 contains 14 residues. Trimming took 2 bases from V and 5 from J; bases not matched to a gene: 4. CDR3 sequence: CASSLRTGRTEAFF. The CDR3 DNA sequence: TGTGCCAGCAGCTTACGGACAGGGCGGACTGAAGCTTTCTTT.